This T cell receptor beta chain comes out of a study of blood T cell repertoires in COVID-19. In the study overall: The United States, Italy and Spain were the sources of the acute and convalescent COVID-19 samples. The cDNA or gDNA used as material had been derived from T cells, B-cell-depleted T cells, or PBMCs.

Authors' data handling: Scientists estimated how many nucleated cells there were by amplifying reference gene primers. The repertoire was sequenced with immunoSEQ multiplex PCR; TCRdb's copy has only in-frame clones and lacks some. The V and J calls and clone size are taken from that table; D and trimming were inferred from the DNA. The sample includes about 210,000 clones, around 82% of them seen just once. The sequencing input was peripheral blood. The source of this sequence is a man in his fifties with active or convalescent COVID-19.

The CDR3 protein is CASSLELAGTDTQYF. As DNA, the CDR3 is TGTGCCAGCAGCTTAGAACTAGCGGGCACAGATACGCAGTATTTT. This chain joins TRBV11-2 and TRBJ2-3; TRBD2 matches at 8 bases. Losses at the gene ends were 0 bases for V and 1 base for J; bases not matched to a gene: 0. The CDR3 spans 15 residues. CDR1 SGHAT and CDR2 FQNNGV come from the germline V gene. The variable domain in full, completed from reference TRBV11-2 and TRBJ2-3, reads EAGVAQSPRYKIIEKRQSVAFWCNPISGHATLYWYQQILGQGPKLLIQFQNNGVVDDSQLPKDRFSAERLKGVDSTLKIQPAKLEDSAVYLCASSLELAGTDTQYFGPGTRLTVL.